A single sample is the source of the 7 T cell receptor beta chains below, sequenced in a study of patients and donors after allogeneic stem cell transplantation. TCRdb ran MiXCR on the RT-PCR reads and lists one entry per CDR3 protein. The table shows hundreds of thousands of distinct CDR3 sequences, with more than 15% occurring only once. Sequencing used blood, either unsorted or a sorted T cell fraction (not recorded which). These receptors all come from a human donor who was either an allogeneic HSCT recipient or a stem cell or donor lymphocyte infusion donor (not recorded which). It is not recorded whose cells these are; they may come from a transplant donor.

This clonotype has a handful of counts. The V call is TRBV12-3 or TRBV12-4, the J call TRBJ2-1; a possible D gene is TRBD1 (6 bases). The CDR3 loop spans 14 amino acids. Trimming took 3 bases from V and 2 from J, leaving 8 bases between them. This chain's CDR3 is CASSLGTPYNEQFF. As DNA, the CDR3 is TGTGCCAGCAGTTTGGGGACACCCTACAATGAGCAGTTCTTC.

The chain employs TRBV3-1 and TRBJ2-7, with D uncertain. The V gene lost 1 base and the J gene lost 1 base, with 5 bases spanning the gap. Germline V gene lookup returns CDR1 LGHDT and CDR2 YNNKEL (reference sequence). The CDR3 covers 13 residues. CDR3 bases: TGTGCCAGCAGCCAAGTAATATCCTACGAGCAGTACTTC. Translation: CASSQVISYEQYF.

This clonotype was seen many times. The chain joins TRBV3-1 to TRBJ1-3; 8 bases are a match to TRBD1. The CDR3 runs to 14 residues. The V segment lost 4 bases and the J segment 2 bases; nucleotides outside the gene matches: 1. CDR1 is LGHDT and CDR2 is YNNKEL in the germline V gene (reference sequence). CDR3 nucleotides: TGTGCCAGCAGCCTACAGGGGGCTGGAAACACCATATATTTT. Amino acid sequence: CASSLQGAGNTIYF.

This clonotype was counted only a few times. The chain uses TRBV12-3 or TRBV12-4 and TRBJ1-3; D unresolved. CDR3 length: 12 residues. The V and J ends lost 4 bases and 5 bases respectively, with 6 bases between them. The CDR3 DNA follows: TGTGCCAGCAGTTCTCCGAGAAACACCATATATTTT. It yields the protein CASSSPRNTIYF.

This clonotype appeared a few times. The chain joins TRBV20-1 to TRBJ2-7; 7 nucleotides align to TRBD1. Germline loops: CDR1 DFQATT, CDR2 SNEGSKA (reference sequence). This CDR3 is built from 13 residues. The V and J ends lost 6 bases and 1 base, in that order; junction bases with no gene match: 6. The CDR3 sequence: CSAIGTESYEQYF. Written as DNA, the CDR3 is TGCAGTGCCATCGGGACAGAGTCCTACGAGCAGTACTTC.

This clonotype appeared a few times. The CDR3 region has the DNA TGCGCCAGCAGCCCCTCGGGGCGGCTAAACGAGCAGTACTTC. This gives the protein CASSPSGRLNEQYF. This sequence joins TRBV5-1 and TRBJ2-7; D assignment may be TRBD1 or TRBD2 (5 bases each). This CDR3 comprises 14 residues. V was pared by 4 bases and J by 5 bases, with 16 bases between. Germline CDR1 SGHRS, CDR2 YFSETQ.

The gene calls are TRBV28 and TRBJ1-2; 7 bases are a match to TRBD1. After removal of 6 bases from V and 1 base from J, the junction contained 2 bases not matched to a gene. The CDR3 loop spans 13 amino acids. Germline CDR1 is MDHEN and CDR2 is SYDVKM. CDR3 in amino acids: CASRQGINYGYTF. Here the CDR3 DNA reads TGTGCCAGCAGACAGGGGATTAACTATGGCTACACCTTC.